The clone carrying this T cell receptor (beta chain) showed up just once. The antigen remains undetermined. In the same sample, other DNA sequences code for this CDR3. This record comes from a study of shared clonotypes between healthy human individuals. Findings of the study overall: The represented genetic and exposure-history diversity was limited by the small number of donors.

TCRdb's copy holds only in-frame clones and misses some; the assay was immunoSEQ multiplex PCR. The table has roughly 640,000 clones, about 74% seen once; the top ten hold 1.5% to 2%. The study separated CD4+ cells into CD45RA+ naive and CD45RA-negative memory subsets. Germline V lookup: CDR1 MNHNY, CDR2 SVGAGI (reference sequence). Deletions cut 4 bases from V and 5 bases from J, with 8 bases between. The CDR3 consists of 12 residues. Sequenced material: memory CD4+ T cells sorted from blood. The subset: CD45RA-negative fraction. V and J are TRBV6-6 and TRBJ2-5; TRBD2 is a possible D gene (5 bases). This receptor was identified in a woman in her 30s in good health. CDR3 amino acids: CASSFRGETQYF. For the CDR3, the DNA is TGTGCCAGCAGTTTCCGAGGGGAGACCCAGTACTTC.